The clone carrying this TCR beta chain was counted a single time. Some clones are missing from TCRdb's copy, which holds only in-frame ones; the method was immunoSEQ multiplex PCR. The repertoire includes roughly 340,000 clones, roughly 89% of them detected once, and around 3.5% sits in the top ten. This entry is derived from a study of blood T cell repertoires in COVID-19. Per germline, CDR1 SGDLS and CDR2 YYNGEE. V lost 3 bases and J 6 bases, leaving 10 bases between the germline ends. The length of the CDR3 is 13 residues. This rearrangement joins TRBV9 to TRBJ2-1; D ambiguous. The sequence came from a woman younger than 35 who had recovered from COVID-19. Input material: peripheral blood. The DNA for the CDR3 is TGTGCCAGCAGCGCGACTTTGGGCAATGAGCAGTTCTTC. Translation: CASSATLGNEQFF.